One and the same sample provided the 31 T cell receptor beta chains below, sequenced in a study of spatial heterogeneity in lung cancer. TCRdb analysed the 5' RACE reads with MiXCR anew, one entry per CDR3 protein. The table lists about 23,000 distinct CDR3 sequences, over 3% of them singletons. The time point: sample taken at primary tumor resection. Material: PBMCs, obtained at surgery. The origin of the receptors is a female donor with early-stage non-small cell lung cancer.

In this sample, this clonotype turned up many times. The chain uses TRBV2 and TRBJ1-1; unclear D gene. This CDR3 is built from 13 residues. Germline V CDR1 and CDR2: SNHLY, FYNNEI. V was clipped by 4 bases and J by 3 bases, with 9 bases between them. CDR3 sequence: CASSGTEDTEAFF. CDR3 nucleotide sequence: TGTGCCAGCAGTGGCACGGAGGACACTGAAGCTTTCTTT.

There are many counts of this clonotype. The V and J genes are TRBV11-1 and TRBJ1-2; tentatively, D is TRBD1 (5 bases). CDR3 length equals 15 residues. Between the trimmed V and J ends, which lost 4 bases and 0 bases, there was a span of 12 bases. Germline CDR1 and CDR2: SGHAT and FQDESV (reference sequence). CDR3 DNA: TGTGCCAGCAGCTCGACAGCGGCCCCTAACTATGGCTACACCTTC. Protein: CASSSTAAPNYGYTF.

This clonotype was seen many times. V usage is TRBV9 and J usage is TRBJ1-2, with a weak D call TRBD1 (6 bases). The V end was cut by 0 bases, the J end by 7 bases, with 10 bases between. CDR3 length: 13 residues. CDR1 and CDR2 (germline): SGDLS, YYNGEE. The CDR3 sequence is CASSVEHRAGYTF. The CDR3 DNA reads as TGTGCCAGCAGCGTAGAGCACAGGGCTGGCTACACCTTC.

This clonotype appeared many times. The rearrangement links TRBV27 to TRBJ2-6, with D possibly matching TRBD1 (6 bases). Germline V gene data show CDR1 as MNHEY and CDR2 as SMNVEV (reference sequence). This CDR3 region has 21 residues. Trimming removed 1 base from V and 0 bases from J, with 22 bases in between. CDR3 residues: CASSLFPTRQATTSGANVLTF. The CDR3 nucleotides are TGTGCCAGCAGTTTATTCCCCACGCGACAGGCGACCACCTCTGGGGCCAACGTCCTGACTTTC.

This chain joins TRBV7-9 and TRBJ2-7, with TRBD1 matching over 7 bases. CDR1 SEHNR and CDR2 FQNEAQ come from the germline V gene (reference sequence). Losses at the gene ends were 3 bases for V and 1 base for J; bases not matched to a gene: 30. The CDR3 consists of 23 residues. CDR3 loop: CASSLGDSTPTYARIHFSYEQYF. CDR3 bases: TGTGCCAGCAGCTTGGGGGACAGCACCCCTACATATGCCAGAATACATTTTTCCTACGAGCAGTACTTC. Based on the CDR3 plus reference TRBV7-9 and TRBJ2-7, the full variable domain is DTGVSQNPRHKITKRGQNVTFRCDPISEHNRLYWYRQTLGQGPEFLTYFQNEAQLEKSRLLSDRFSAERPKGSFSTLEIQRTEQGDSAMYLCASSLGDSTPTYARIHFSYEQYFGPGTRLTVT.

This clonotype occurred many times. This chain joins TRBV28 and TRBJ1-5; D ambiguous. This CDR3 contains 13 residues. CDR1 and CDR2 from the germline V gene are MDHEN and SYDVKM. V lost 6 bases and J 7 bases, leaving 13 bases between the germline ends. CDR3 amino acids: CASSSPRRQPQHF. CDR3 coding DNA: TGTGCCAGCAGCTCCCCAAGAAGACAGCCCCAGCATTTT.

The chain carries TRBV12-3 or TRBV12-4 and TRBJ2-7; a possible D gene is TRBD2 (7 bases). The V and J ends lost 6 bases and 0 bases respectively, with 21 bases between them. There are 17 residues in the CDR3. CDR3 nucleotide sequence: TGTGCCAGCAGGTTTGGAGCGGGCGGGGGCCCCTCCTACGAGCAGTACTTC. Protein product: CASRFGAGGGPSYEQYF.

This clonotype appeared many times. The CDR3 reads CASSLQLAVSYNEQFF. CDR3 nucleotides: TGTGCCAGCAGCTTACAACTAGCGGTATCCTACAATGAGCAGTTCTTC. This chain connects TRBV11-2 to TRBJ2-1; 8 bases map to TRBD2. Germline V gene sequence: CDR1 SGHAT, CDR2 FQNNGV. J gave up 1 base and V 2 bases, and 4 bases lay outside the gene matches. The CDR3 has 16 amino acids. Full variable domain (remainder filled in from reference TRBV11-2 and TRBJ2-1): EAGVAQSPRYKIIEKRQSVAFWCNPISGHATLYWYQQILGQGPKLLIQFQNNGVVDDSQLPKDRFSAERLKGVDSTLKIQPAKLEDSAVYLCASSLQLAVSYNEQFFGPGTRLTVL.

This clonotype has ten or more counts. The chain links TRBV28 to TRBJ1-6; D may be TRBD1 (6 bases). This CDR3 comprises 13 residues. CDR1 and CDR2 from the germline V gene are MDHEN and SYDVKM. Trimming shortened V by 10 bases and J by 4 bases, and 11 bases separated the two germline ends. CDR3 nucleotide sequence: TGTGCCACCTTGGACAGATATAATTCACCCCTCCACTTT. Its protein is CATLDRYNSPLHF.

The table lists this clonotype with many counts. The CDR3 sequence: CATSGGPPDNEQFF. CDR3 DNA: TGTGCCACCAGTGGGGGCCCACCCGACAATGAGCAGTTCTTC. The V and J genes are TRBV24-1 and TRBJ2-1; TRBD1 is a possible D gene (5 bases). CDR3 length equals 14 residues. In germline, CDR1 is KGHDR, CDR2 SFDVKD. V lost 5 bases and J lost 5, with 12 bases in between.

This clonotype was found many times. This chain connects TRBV20-1 to TRBJ2-7; D unclear. The CDR3 contains 11 residues. The V and J ends lost 2 bases and 2 bases respectively, with 4 bases between them. Germline assignment: CDR1 DFQATT and CDR2 SNEGSKA (reference sequence). The CDR3 loop reads CSARKAYEQYF. Written as DNA, the CDR3 is TGCAGTGCTAGAAAAGCCTACGAGCAGTACTTC.

This chain joins TRBV9 and TRBJ2-4; 14 nucleotides match TRBD2. V was clipped by 3 bases and J by 9 bases; unmatched bases: 8. Germline CDR1 SGDLS, CDR2 YYNGEE. The CDR3 spans 16 residues. The CDR3: CASSAGTSGRWGIQYF. The DNA for the CDR3 is TGTGCCAGCAGCGCAGGGACTAGCGGGAGATGGGGCATTCAGTACTTC.

This clonotype was counted ten times or more. V usage is TRBV29-1 and J usage is TRBJ1-1; 8 positions match TRBD1. The V segment lost 3 bases and the J segment 4 bases; nucleotides outside the gene matches: 16. This CDR3 has 17 residues. Germline CDR1 SQVTM, CDR2 ANQGSEA. The CDR3 loop is CSVEDSFTWTGSTEAFF. In nucleotides, the CDR3 is TGCAGCGTTGAGGATTCTTTCACCTGGACAGGGAGCACTGAAGCTTTCTTT.

This clonotype was found a few times. V and J are TRBV11-3 and TRBJ2-3; D is undetermined. CDR3 length: 14 residues. Germline loops: CDR1 SGHNT, CDR2 YENEEA. The V end lost 5 bases, the J end lost 2 bases, and 11 bases lay between the germline ends. CDR3 in amino acids: CASSPGGYTDTQYF. CDR3 coding DNA: TGTGCCAGCAGCCCTGGCGGATACACAGATACGCAGTATTTT.

DNA of the CDR3: TGTGCCAGCAGTTTAGGCCAGTGGAACTATGGCTACACCTTC. Its translation is CASSLGQWNYGYTF. The chain joins TRBV12-3 or TRBV12-4 to TRBJ1-2, with unresolved D. The CDR3 length is 14 residues. The germline V and J ends were trimmed by 1 base and 2 bases, with 8 bases remaining between them.

This clonotype was detected ten times or more. The chain couples TRBV25-1 to TRBJ1-1; no clear D. This CDR3 has 14 residues. Deletions cut 4 bases from V and 0 bases from J, with 9 bases between. Looked up from germline, CDR1 is MGHDK and CDR2 is SYGVNS. CDR3 in amino acids: CASSGLGLNTEAFF. Written as DNA, the CDR3 is TGTGCCAGCAGTGGCCTGGGTCTGAACACTGAAGCTTTCTTT.

This clonotype was observed many times. V gene TRBV3-1 combines with J gene TRBJ2-1, with a possible D match to TRBD2 (6 bases). This CDR3 contains 16 residues. Germline values: CDR1 LGHDT, CDR2 YNNKEL (reference sequence). The V end was cut by 3 bases, the J end by 7 bases, with 19 bases between. The CDR3 protein is CASSHHLGGSGNEQFF. CDR3 bases: TGTGCCAGCAGCCACCATTTAGGAGGGAGTGGTAATGAGCAGTTCTTC.

The table lists this clonotype with many counts. The CDR3, as DNA: TGTGCCAGCAGCTCAGGGAGGGCCTCCTATGGCTACACCTTC. Translation gives CASSSGRASYGYTF. This rearrangement joins TRBV11-2 to TRBJ1-2; D is possibly TRBD1 (5 bases). CDR1 and CDR2 (germline): SGHAT, FQNNGV. The CDR3 is made up of 14 amino acids. The V end lost 4 bases, the J end lost 4 bases, and 13 bases lay between the germline ends.

This clonotype showed up many times. The chain carries TRBV7-6 and TRBJ1-1; 7 bases map to TRBD1. Germline trimming cut 5 bases from V and 3 bases from J; bases unmatched to any gene: 9. This CDR3 contains 15 residues. Per the germline V gene, CDR1 is SGHVS and CDR2 is FNYEAQ. The CDR3 DNA reads as TGTGCCAGCAGCCCAGGGGGGAATCGGGACACTGAAGCTTTCTTT. Translation gives CASSPGGNRDTEAFF.

This clonotype was picked up a small number of times. The chain combines TRBV5-1 with TRBJ2-1, with TRBD2 identical over 9 bases. Germline CDR1 and CDR2: SGHRS and YFSETQ. The ends lost 0 bases at V and 9 bases at J; junction bases unmatched: 4. The CDR3 runs 14 residues. CDR3 sequence: CASSLGGRGGEQFF. CDR3 coding DNA: TGCGCCAGCAGCTTGGGCGGGAGGGGCGGTGAGCAGTTCTTC.

This clonotype ranks as medium-sized. The chain recombines TRBV28 with TRBJ2-5; D remains ambiguous. Germline V lookup: CDR1 MDHEN, CDR2 SYDVKM. Trimming pared 3 bases from V and 6 bases from J, leaving 5 bases between. The CDR3 has 11 residues. CDR3 loop: CASSFLQTQYF. CDR3 in DNA: TGTGCCAGCAGTTTTCTCCAGACCCAGTACTTC.

In this sample, this clonotype turned up many times. This chain connects TRBV7-2 to TRBJ2-3, with 10 bases identical to TRBD2. With V trimmed by 8 bases and J by 8 bases, 4 bases remained unmatched. The CDR3 consists of 12 residues. Germline-derived CDR1 and CDR2 are SGHTA and FQGNSA. CDR3 coding DNA: TGTGCCAGCCTTTTAGCGGGGGGTACGCAGTATTTT. Its protein product is CASLLAGGTQYF. Full variable domain (missing parts from reference TRBV7-2 and TRBJ2-3): GAGVSQSPSNKVTEKGKDVELRCDPISGHTALYWYRQSLGQGLEFLIYFQGNSAPDKSGLPSDRFSAERTGGSVSTLTIQRTQQEDSAVYLCASLLAGGTQYFGPGTRLTVL.

Ten or more counts support this clonotype. This sequence joins TRBV10-3 and TRBJ2-3; TRBD2 is a possible D gene (6 bases). The CDR3 totals 15 residues. With 4 bases removed from V and 0 bases from J, the gap between germline ends came to 11 bases. Germline CDR1 ENHRY, CDR2 SYGVKD. The DNA of the CDR3 is TGTGCCATCAGTGTGGCGGGACGTAGCACAGATACGCAGTATTTT. This encodes CAISVAGRSTDTQYF.

Many counts were recorded for this clonotype. The rearrangement links TRBV28 to TRBJ2-1; the D call may be TRBD1 or TRBD2 (7 bases each). This CDR3 contains 19 residues. Per the germline V gene, CDR1 is MDHEN and CDR2 is SYDVKM. Trimming took off 1 base at V and 0 bases at J, with 19 bases between the two ends. The CDR3 DNA is TGTGCCAGCAGTTTATCAGGGGGGGCGTGGACCAGCTCCTACAATGAGCAGTTCTTC. Its translation is CASSLSGGAWTSSYNEQFF.

In this sample, this clonotype turned up many times. This rearrangement joins TRBV5-4 to TRBJ1-1, with TRBD1 as a possible D gene (5 bases). Trimming left V 2 bases short and J 7 bases short, with 9 bases between. This CDR3 comprises 12 residues. Per the germline V gene, CDR1 is SGHNT and CDR2 is YYREEE (reference sequence). The CDR3 region has the DNA TGTGCCAGCAGCTTCCCGGGGGATGAAGCTTTCTTT. It translates to CASSFPGDEAFF.

In this sample, this clonotype turned up many times. The V call is TRBV5-1, the J call TRBJ2-7; D call uncertain. V was trimmed by 0 bases and J by 3 bases, leaving 7 bases between them. Germline assignment: CDR1 SGHRS and CDR2 YFSETQ. The CDR3 contains 13 residues. Here the CDR3 DNA reads TGCGCCAGCAGCTTGGCCGGCAACTACGAGCAGTACTTC. Amino acids: CASSLAGNYEQYF.

This clonotype showed up many times. The chain uses TRBV5-5 and TRBJ1-4; D may be TRBD1 (5 bases). This CDR3 comprises 12 residues. V dropped 0 bases and J dropped 8 bases, with 5 bases sitting between them. The germline CDR1 and CDR2 sequences are SGHKS and YYEKEE (reference sequence). The CDR3 reads CASSLAGEKLFF. The CDR3 DNA sequence: TGTGCCAGCAGCTTGGCAGGGGAAAAACTGTTTTTT.

This clonotype appeared many times. The chain carries TRBV20-1 and TRBJ2-4; 7 positions match TRBD2. CDR1 is DFQATT, CDR2 SNEGSKA, per germline (reference sequence). There are 14 residues in the CDR3. V gave up 3 bases and J gave up 11 bases; unmatched junction bases: 13. DNA for the CDR3: TGCAGTGCTAGGGCGAGTGGCGGGAGTTGGGTTCAGTACTTC. This encodes CSARASGGSWVQYF.

This clonotype came up many times. This chain uses TRBV27 with TRBJ1-6; 8 positions agree with TRBD1. The V gene end was trimmed by 5 bases and the J gene end by 9 bases; junction bases not matched to a gene: 3. Germline assignment: CDR1 MNHEY and CDR2 SMNVEV (reference sequence). The CDR3 is 13 amino acids. This CDR3 is CASSTGGSSPLHF. The CDR3 bases are TGTGCCAGCAGTACAGGGGGGAGTTCACCCCTCCACTTT.

This clonotype was picked up many times. The V and J genes are TRBV7-3 and TRBJ2-1, with a tentative D call TRBD2 (6 bases). CDR1 SGHTA and CDR2 FQGTGA come from the germline V gene. V lost 5 bases and J 5 bases, leaving 16 bases between the germline ends. The CDR3 runs to 15 residues. The chain's CDR3 is CASSEPSAPNNEQFF. DNA of the CDR3: TGTGCCAGCAGCGAACCTAGCGCCCCAAACAATGAGCAGTTCTTC. The full variable domain, in which reference TRBV7-3 and TRBJ2-1 provide the parts outside the CDR3, is GAGVSQTPSNKVTEKGKYVELRCDPISGHTALYWYRQSLGQGPEFLIYFQGTGAADDSGLPNDRFFAVRPEGSVSTLKIQRTERGDSAVYLCASSEPSAPNNEQFFGPGTRLTVL.

This clonotype was seen repeatedly, ten times or more. The chain couples TRBV28 to TRBJ2-2, with 11 bases lining up with TRBD2. Germline V gene sequence: CDR1 MDHEN, CDR2 SYDVKM. The CDR3 consists of 15 residues. V was pared by 4 bases and J by 6 bases, with 4 bases of the junction left unmatched. The CDR3 DNA reads TGTGCCAGCAGTTATCCTAGCGGGAGGTCCGGGGAGCTGTTTTTT. Its protein product is CASSYPSGRSGELFF. The variable domain in full, completed from reference TRBV28 and TRBJ2-2, reads DVKVTQSSRYLVKRTGEKVFLECVQDMDHENMFWYRQDPGLGLRLIYFSYDVKMKEKGDIPEGYSVSREKKERFSLILESASTNQTSMYLCASSYPSGRSGELFFGEGSRLTVL.